This TCR beta chain was profiled in a study of T cell responses to AZD1222 COVID-19 vaccine. On the study more broadly: Combined were second doses at about 4 or about 12 weeks. Study-level findings and limits: Of the AZD1222 recipients, only six or seven were seropositive at baseline. All repertoire sampling was performed exclusively after the peak T cell response. The donor cohort was predominantly white British with a female majority, and clonal diversity may have been underestimated.

With respect to this clone: What it recognizes is unknown.

Only in-frame clones appear in the TCRdb table, and some are missing; sequencing was by immunoSEQ multiplex PCR. The profile shows over 45,000 clones, approximately 83% of them singletons. Per germline, CDR1 LGHNA and CDR2 YSLEER. The V and J ends lost 5 bases and 1 base respectively, with 5 bases between them. The CDR3 has 13 amino acids. The chain recombines TRBV4-3 with TRBJ2-2; no clear D gene. The specimen was peripheral blood, collected on day 0 of AZD1222 vaccination. The TCR was taken from an adult in good health. Here the CDR3 DNA reads TGCGCCAGCAGCTTTATGAACACCGGGGAGCTGTTTTTT. Protein product: CASSFMNTGELFF.